The 4 T cell receptor beta chains presented below share a single source sample, sequenced in a study of T cell responses to AZD1222 COVID-19 vaccine (dated by TCRdb to 2020 to 2022). Library generation was performed with the immunoSEQ multiplex PCR assay. TCRdb provides this immuneACCESS table in a form limited to in-frame rearrangements. Some clones are lacking; in checked studies, under half of them reflect an unresolved V gene, and why the rest are absent is not known. A total of tens of thousands of clones appear in this sample, approximately 81% of them only once. Of the sample, over 20% falls within the top ten clones. According to the study, the label for this sample's time point signals: baseline before first vaccination. The specimen comprised peripheral blood, sampled on day 0 of AZD1222 vaccination. The source of these receptors is an adult in good health.

The chain carries TRBV27 and TRBJ2-7; no firm D call. Germline V lookup: CDR1 MNHEY, CDR2 SMNVEV (reference sequence). CDR3 size: 15 residues. Trimming shortened V by 5 bases and J by 4 bases, and 18 bases separated the two germline ends. CDR3 in DNA: TGTGCCAGCAGTGCTCAGTTTATTACCGGGTACGAGCAGTACTTC. Its translation is CASSAQFITGYEQYF.

This sequence joins TRBV7-3 and TRBJ2-5; 12 bases align to TRBD2. CDR1 and CDR2 (germline): SGHTA, FQGTGA. The CDR3 is 15 residues long. V dropped 5 bases and J dropped 6; count of bases not matched to a gene: 7. The CDR3, as DNA: TGTGCCAGCAGCCCCCTAGCGGGGGGGCAGCAGACCCAGTACTTC. This sequence encodes CASSPLAGGQQTQYF.

This clone qualifies as medium-sized. The chain joins TRBV4-3 to TRBJ1-6, with D unclear. The CDR3 has 15 amino acids. The ends were cut back, 2 bases at V and 0 bases at J, with 5 bases in the middle. The V gene's germline CDR1 is LGHNA and CDR2 YSLEER. The CDR3 loop reads CASSQKNSYNSPLHF. The CDR3 coding sequence is TGCGCCAGCAGCCAAAAAAACTCCTATAATTCACCCCTCCACTTT.

The chain recombines TRBV27 with TRBJ2-3; a possible D gene is TRBD2 (5 bases). Trimming took off 5 bases at V and 2 bases at J, with 11 bases between the two ends. The CDR3 sequence is 14 residues long. Germline CDR1 MNHEY, CDR2 SMNVEV (reference sequence). The DNA for the CDR3 is TGTGCCAGCAGTCCACCTAGCAACACAGATACGCAGTATTTT. Amino acids: CASSPPSNTDTQYF.